This T cell receptor beta chain was found in a study of T cells in Graves' hyperthyroidism and ophthalmopathy. Study findings and constraints: Peripheral blood also featured most of the thyroid clonotypes expanded above 0.001. Model output signaled ophthalmopathy a median 6.5 months ahead of onset. A model built on 13 V-J features separated ophthalmopathy from stable hyperthyroidism.

Amplification targeted TCR beta CDR3 regions from RNA transcripts. The primer set for the first-round RT-PCR of the TCR CDR3 was HTBI. Each CDR3 protein gets one entry after TCRdb re-called the multiplex PCR reads with MiXCR. The sample holds 500,000 to 600,000 distinct CDR3 sequences, 46% seen once. CDR3 length: 13 amino acids. Trimming pared 5 bases from V and 8 bases from J, leaving 16 bases between. Germline values: CDR1 DFQATT, CDR2 SNEGSKA (reference sequence). Uncontrolled infection, other autoimmune disease, pregnancy or lactation excluded patients. Concerning this clonotype itself: Its antigen remains unknown.

This chain joins TRBV20-1 and TRBJ1-3; D gene uncertain. The sequencing input was peripheral blood or thyroid tissue (not recorded which). This TCR derives from an adult woman with Graves' disease, either hyperthyroidism or ophthalmopathy (not recorded which). DNA of the CDR3: TGCAGTGCTCAGACGGAGGCTGGCTACACCATATATTTT. Its translation is CSAQTEAGYTIYF.